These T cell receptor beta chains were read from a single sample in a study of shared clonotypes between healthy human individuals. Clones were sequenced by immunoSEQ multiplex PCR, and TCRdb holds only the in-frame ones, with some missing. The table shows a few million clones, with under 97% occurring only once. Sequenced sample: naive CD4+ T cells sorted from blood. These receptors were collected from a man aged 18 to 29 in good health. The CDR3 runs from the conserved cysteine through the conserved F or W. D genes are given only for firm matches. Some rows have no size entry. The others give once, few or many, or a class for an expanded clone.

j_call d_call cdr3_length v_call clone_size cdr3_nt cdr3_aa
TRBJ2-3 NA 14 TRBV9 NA TGTGCCAGCAGCGTGACCGGCAGCACAGATACGCAGTATTTT CASSVTGSTDTQYF
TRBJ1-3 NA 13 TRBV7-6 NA TGTGCCAGCAGCCTAACTGAGGGAAACACCATATATTTT CASSLTEGNTIYF
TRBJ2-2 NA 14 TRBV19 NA TGTGCCAGTAGTATGGGACGAAACACCGGGGAGCTGTTTTTT CASSMGRNTGELFF
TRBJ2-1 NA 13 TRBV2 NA TGTGCCAGCAGTTGGGGGGCCAACAATGAGCAGTTCTTC CASSWGANNEQFF
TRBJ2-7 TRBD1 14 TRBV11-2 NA TGTGCCAGCAGCTGGGACAGGGAAACCTACGAGCAGTACTTC CASSWDRETYEQYF
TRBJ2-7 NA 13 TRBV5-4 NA TGTGCCAGCAGCCCTCCTGGTGCCTACGAGCAGTACTTC CASSPPGAYEQYF
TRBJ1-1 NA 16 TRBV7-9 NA TGTGCCAGCAGCTCCCCCGACAGTACCCTGAACACTGAAGCTTTCTTT CASSSPDSTLNTEAFF
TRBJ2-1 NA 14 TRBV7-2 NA TGTGCCAGCAGCTTAACGGAGGTGTCCTATGAGCAGTTCTTC CASSLTEVSYEQFF
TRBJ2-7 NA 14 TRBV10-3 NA TGTGCCATCAGGGAGGGGGACGTCTGGGGAGAGCAGTACTTC CAIREGDVWGEQYF
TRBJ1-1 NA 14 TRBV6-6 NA TGTGCCAGCACACCCACGGGGGTTTACACTGAAGCTTTCTTT CASTPTGVYTEAFF
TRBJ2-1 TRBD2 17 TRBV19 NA TGTGCCAGTAGTATAGATCCGGGACTAGCGGGAGTCAATGAGCAGTTCTTC CASSIDPGLAGVNEQFF
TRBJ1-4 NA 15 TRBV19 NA TGTGCCAGTAGTAACACCGGGGGAACTAATGAAAAACTGTTTTTT CASSNTGGTNEKLFF
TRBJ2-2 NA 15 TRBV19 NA TGTGCCAGTATGCCTCGGAAGTGGGGGGCCGGGGAGCTGTTTTTT CASMPRKWGAGELFF
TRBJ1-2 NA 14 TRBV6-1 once TGTGCCAGCAGTGAACAGGGTTCTTTCTCCGGCTACACCTTC CASSEQGSFSGYTF
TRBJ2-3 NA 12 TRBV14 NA TGTGCCAGCAGCCAAGAGCGAAATACGCAGTATTTT CASSQERNTQYF
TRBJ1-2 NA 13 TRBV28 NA TGTGCCAGCACCAGAGCTGCGGACCAGGGCTACACCTTC CASTRAADQGYTF
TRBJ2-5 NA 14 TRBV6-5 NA TGTGCCAGCCAGTTACCTAGGGCTGGAGAGACCCAGTACTTC CASQLPRAGETQYF
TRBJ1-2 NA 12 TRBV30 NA TGTGCCTACACTCTCGAGGGCTATGGCTACACCTTC CAYTLEGYGYTF
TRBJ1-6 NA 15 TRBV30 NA TGTGCCTGGGGTGAGGGGGGCCCGGGAAATTCACCCCTCCACTTT CAWGEGGPGNSPLHF
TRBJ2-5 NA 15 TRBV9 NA TGTGCCAGCAGCGTGGTTGGGGACTACCAAGAGACCCAGTACTTC CASSVVGDYQETQYF
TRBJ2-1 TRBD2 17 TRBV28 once TGTGCCAGCAGCTCGACGCCGGGACTAGCGGGGTACAATGAGCAGTTCTTC CASSSTPGLAGYNEQFF
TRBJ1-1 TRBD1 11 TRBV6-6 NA TGTGCCAGCAGTGGACAGGGGGAAGCTTTCTTT CASSGQGEAFF
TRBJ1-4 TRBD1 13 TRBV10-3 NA TGTGCCGCCCAGACAGGGCCAGGCGAAAAACTGTTTTTT CAAQTGPGEKLFF
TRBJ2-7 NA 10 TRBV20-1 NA TGCAGTGCCCTCCGGGACGAGCAGTACTTC CSALRDEQYF
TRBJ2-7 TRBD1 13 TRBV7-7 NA TGTGCTAGCAGCCGGGGACAGGAAGCCGAGCAGTACTTC CASSRGQEAEQYF
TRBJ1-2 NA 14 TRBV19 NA TGTGCCAGTAAGGTCCCAGACCGAAACTATGGCTACACCTTC CASKVPDRNYGYTF
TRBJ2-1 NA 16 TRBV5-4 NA TGTGCCAGCAACACCCTGGGACCCACAATGGGTAATGAGCAGTTCTTC CASNTLGPTMGNEQFF
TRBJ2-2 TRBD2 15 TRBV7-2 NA TGTGCCAGCAACCCTCTAGCGGGAGTGACCGGGGAGCTGTTTTTT CASNPLAGVTGELFF
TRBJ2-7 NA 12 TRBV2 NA TGTGCCAGCAGGACCGGGCAGGGGGAGCAGTACTTC CASRTGQGEQYF
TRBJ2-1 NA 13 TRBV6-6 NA TGTGCCAGCAGTTACCGGCGGGAAAATGAGCAGTTCTTC CASSYRRENEQFF
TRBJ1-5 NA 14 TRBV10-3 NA TGTGCCATCAGTGGGACGGACAGTAATCAGCCCCAGCATTTT CAISGTDSNQPQHF
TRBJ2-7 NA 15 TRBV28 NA TGTGCCAGCAGTCGACAGGATACGGGCTCCTACGAGCAGTACTTC CASSRQDTGSYEQYF
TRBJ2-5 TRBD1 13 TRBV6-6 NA TGTGCCAGTTACCACAGGGGGTCGGAGACCCAGTACTTC CASYHRGSETQYF
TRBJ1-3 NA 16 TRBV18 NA TGTGCCAGCTCACCAATCCGGGAACAAACGGGAAACACCATATATTTT CASSPIREQTGNTIYF
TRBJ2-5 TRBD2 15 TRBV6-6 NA TGTGCCAGCAGCATACTAGCGGCGTACCAAGAGACCCAGTACTTC CASSILAAYQETQYF
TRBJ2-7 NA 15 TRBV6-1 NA TGTGCCAGCAGTGAAGGCCCAGCGGCCTCCTACGAGCAGTACTTC CASSEGPAASYEQYF
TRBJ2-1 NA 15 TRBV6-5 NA TGTGCCAGCAGGGGGGGACAGACCCCTTACAATGAGCAGTTCTTC CASRGGQTPYNEQFF
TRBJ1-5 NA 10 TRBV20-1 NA TGCAGTCAATTAGTCAGTCCCCAGCATTTT CSQLVSPQHF
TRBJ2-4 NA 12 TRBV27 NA TGTGCCAGCAGTTTACAGGGGAGCATTCAGTACTTC CASSLQGSIQYF
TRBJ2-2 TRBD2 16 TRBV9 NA TGTGCCAGTTATAGCGGGAGGCACTCGAACACCGGGGAGCTGTTTTTT CASYSGRHSNTGELFF
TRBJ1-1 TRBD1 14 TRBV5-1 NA TGCGCCAGCAGCTTCCTCCAGGGGGACACTGAAGCTTTCTTT CASSFLQGDTEAFF
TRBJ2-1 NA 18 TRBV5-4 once TGTGCCAGCAGCCCGGAGGGGGCAGGGGCCCTCATCTACAATGAGCAGTTCTTC CASSPEGAGALIYNEQFF
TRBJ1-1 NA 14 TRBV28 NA TGTGTGGTAACCGGCAGCCATCTAGGTACTGAAGCTTTCTTT CVVTGSHLGTEAFF
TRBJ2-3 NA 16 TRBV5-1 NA TGCGCCAGCAGCTTCGGAACAGGGTTAAAGACAGATACGCAGTATTTT CASSFGTGLKTDTQYF
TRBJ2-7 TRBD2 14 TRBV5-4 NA TGTGCCAGCACTGACCCTAGCGGGAGTTACGAGCAGTACTTC CASTDPSGSYEQYF
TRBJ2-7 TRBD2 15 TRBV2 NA TGTGCCAGCAGTGAACTAGGCGGGGGGCCATACGAGCAGTACTTC CASSELGGGPYEQYF
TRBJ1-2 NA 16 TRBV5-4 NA TGTGCCAGCAGCCCTATAGGGGTGGAGGGACAAAAGGGCTACACCTTC CASSPIGVEGQKGYTF
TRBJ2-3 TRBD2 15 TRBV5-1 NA TGCGCCAGCAGCCCGCGGGGGGCCGGGGAAGATACGCAGTATTTT CASSPRGAGEDTQYF
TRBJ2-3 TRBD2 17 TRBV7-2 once TGTGCCAGCAGCTTAGGACTAGCGGGGGTAGAAGGGGATACGCAGTATTTT CASSLGLAGVEGDTQYF
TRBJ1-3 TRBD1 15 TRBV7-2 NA TGTGCCAGCAGCTTGGCCGGGACAGGTGGAAACACCATATATTTT CASSLAGTGGNTIYF
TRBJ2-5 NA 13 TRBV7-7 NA TGTGCTAGCAGCTTAGCGCTTCCAGAGACCCAGTACTTC CASSLALPETQYF
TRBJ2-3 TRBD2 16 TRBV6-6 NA TGTGCCAGCAGTCACTCTTTAGCGGGGGGCACAGATACGCAGTATTTT CASSHSLAGGTDTQYF
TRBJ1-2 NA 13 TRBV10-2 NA TGCGCCAGCAGTCCCGGGACGGAGTATGGCTACACCTTC CASSPGTEYGYTF
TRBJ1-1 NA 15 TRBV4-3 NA TGCGCCAGCAGCCAAGAAAGGTGGGTGGGCACTGAAGCTTTCTTT CASSQERWVGTEAFF
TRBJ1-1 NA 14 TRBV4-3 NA TGCGCCAGCAGCCAAACTGTGACCAACACTGAAGCTTTCTTT CASSQTVTNTEAFF
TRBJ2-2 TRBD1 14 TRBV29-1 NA TGCAGCGTTAGAGGGACAGGGTCCACCGGGGAGCTGTTTTTT CSVRGTGSTGELFF
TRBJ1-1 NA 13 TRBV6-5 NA TGTGCCAGCAGTAGGTCAGGGGCTACTGAAGCTTTCTTT CASSRSGATEAFF
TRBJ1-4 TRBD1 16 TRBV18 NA TGTGCCAGCTCACAGAACCCGACAGGGTTTGGTGAAAAACTGTTTTTT CASSQNPTGFGEKLFF
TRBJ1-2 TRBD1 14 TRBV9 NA TGTGCCAGCAGCCGGGACAGCGAAAACTATGGCTACACCTTC CASSRDSENYGYTF